These T cell receptor beta chains were read from a single sample in a study of cytomegalovirus exposure and HLA in healthy donors. Sequencing used immunoSEQ multiplex PCR; TCRdb keeps in-frame clones, though not all of them. The sample has about 150,000 clones; roughly 77% are singletons. Sequenced sample: PBMCs. These receptors were obtained from a young man in good health and CMV-seropositive. The CDR3 runs from the conserved cysteine through the conserved F or W. Each record gives: V gene, J gene, clone size, D gene, CDR3 protein, CDR3 DNA. D genes are given only for firm matches. Part of the rows lack a size; the others show once, few, many or a class for expanded clones.

TRBV15	TRBJ2-1	once	NA	CATSARSSVLVYNEQFF	TGTGCCACCAGCGCCAGGTCCTCAGTTCTCGTCTACAATGAGCAGTTCTTC
TRBV29-1	TRBJ2-7	NA	NA	CSVLRDIQGEQYF	TGCAGCGTTCTCCGAGACATTCAGGGGGAGCAGTACTTC
TRBV4-2	TRBJ2-5	NA	NA	CASSDSGTQYF	TGTGCCAGCAGCGACAGTGGGACCCAGTACTTC
TRBV27	TRBJ2-7	NA	TRBD2	CASSQTSGRAFYEQYF	TGTGCCAGCAGTCAGACTAGCGGGAGGGCGTTCTACGAGCAGTACTTC
TRBV28	TRBJ2-7	once	NA	CASSSRGEQYF	TGTGCCAGCAGTTCTCGGGGCGAGCAGTACTTC
TRBV28	TRBJ2-3	few	NA	CASSQPGGLADTQYF	TGTGCCAGCAGTCAACCCGGAGGGTTGGCAGATACGCAGTATTTT
TRBV10-2	TRBJ2-7	NA	NA	CASRTQGYEQYF	TGCGCCAGCAGGACCCAGGGCTACGAGCAGTACTTC
TRBV2	TRBJ1-2	NA	NA	CASSAGTTGYGYTF	TGTGCCAGCAGTGCTGGCACGACAGGCTATGGCTACACCTTC
TRBV30	TRBJ2-2	NA	NA	CAWGTGLNTGELFF	TGTGCCTGGGGAACAGGTCTGAACACCGGGGAGCTGTTTTTT
TRBV2	TRBJ1-5	NA	NA	CASSHSYSNQPQHF	TGTGCCAGCAGTCACAGTTATAGCAATCAGCCCCAGCATTTT
TRBV7-2	TRBJ2-1	NA	TRBD1	CASSITGTGGGLQNEQFF	TGTGCCAGCAGCATAACGGGGACAGGGGGCGGCCTACAAAATGAGCAGTTCTTC
TRBV11-2	TRBJ1-2	NA	NA	CASSLGLGGAGYTF	TGTGCCAGCAGCTTAGGTCTGGGGGGTGCTGGCTACACCTTC
TRBV6-1	TRBJ1-5	once	NA	CASTGRQPNQPQHF	TGTGCCAGCACTGGGCGACAGCCAAATCAGCCCCAGCATTTT
TRBV9	TRBJ2-4	few	NA	CASSVFLRVVLAKNIQYF	TGTGCCAGCAGCGTATTCCTTCGGGTCGTACTAGCCAAAAACATTCAGTACTTC
TRBV4-2	TRBJ2-7	NA	TRBD2	CASSQDGTSGSRAYEQYF	TGTGCCAGCAGCCAAGATGGGACTAGCGGGAGTAGGGCCTACGAGCAGTACTTC
TRBV28	TRBJ2-7	NA	TRBD2	CASSPGTSGRFLEQYF	TGTGCCAGCAGTCCTGGGACTAGCGGGAGGTTCTTGGAGCAGTACTTC
TRBV19	TRBJ1-2	once	NA	CASRVGGNGYTF	TGTGCCAGTAGGGTGGGAGGAAATGGCTACACCTTC
TRBV28	TRBJ2-3	once	TRBD2	CASSPRGLAGDFLTDTQYF	TGTGCCAGCAGTCCGAGGGGACTAGCGGGAGACTTTTTGACAGATACGCAGTATTTT
TRBV28	TRBJ2-5	once	TRBD2	CASSLAGDGQETQYF	TGTGCCAGCAGCCTAGCGGGAGATGGCCAAGAGACCCAGTACTTC
TRBV29-1	TRBJ2-7	NA	TRBD2	CSGREGLGEQYF	TGCAGCGGTCGGGAGGGCCTGGGAGAGCAGTACTTC
TRBV6-7	TRBJ2-7	NA	NA	CASSRTVEFYEQYF	TGTGCCAGCAGTCGGACAGTCGAATTCTACGAGCAGTACTTC
TRBV30	TRBJ2-5	once	TRBD2	CAWRQIQGLAFQETQYF	TGTGCCTGGAGGCAAATACAGGGACTAGCGTTTCAAGAGACCCAGTACTTC
TRBV5-5	TRBJ1-5	few	NA	CASSLAVNQPQHF	TGTGCCAGCAGCTTGGCGGTAAATCAGCCCCAGCATTTT
TRBV7-6	TRBJ1-5	NA	TRBD1	CASSYGQGGQPQHF	TGTGCCAGCAGCTACGGACAGGGGGGTCAGCCCCAGCATTTT
TRBV19	TRBJ2-7	NA	NA	CASSTAGGTYEQYF	TGTGCCAGTAGTACCGCCGGAGGAACCTACGAGCAGTACTTC
TRBV29-1	TRBJ2-3	once	NA	CSVEDTGEGDTQYF	TGCAGCGTTGAAGATACGGGAGAGGGGGATACGCAGTATTTT
TRBV27	TRBJ2-1	NA	TRBD2	CASMVGLGVSNEQFF	TGTGCCAGCATGGTGGGACTAGGGGTGTCAAATGAGCAGTTCTTC
TRBV5-1	TRBJ2-3	NA	NA	CASSLGQGGSTDTQYF	TGCGCCAGCAGCTTGGGACAAGGCGGGAGCACAGATACGCAGTATTTT
TRBV2	TRBJ1-3	few	NA	CASSDFSGARLF	TGTGCCAGCAGTGACTTTAGCGGAGCTAGGCTTTTT
TRBV5-1	TRBJ1-2	NA	NA	CASSLGGPHDGYTF	TGCGCCAGCAGCTTGGGGGGCCCCCACGATGGCTACACCTTC
TRBV27	TRBJ2-1	NA	TRBD2	CASSGRTSAYNEQFF	TGTGCCAGCAGTGGCCGGACTAGTGCTTACAATGAGCAGTTCTTC
TRBV18	TRBJ2-7	few	NA	CASSPLSQTAFYEQYF	TGTGCCAGCTCACCCCTTTCCCAGACAGCCTTCTACGAGCAGTACTTC
TRBV7-2	TRBJ2-2	NA	NA	CASSPVVSGELFF	TGTGCCAGCAGCCCCGTGGTCAGCGGGGAGCTGTTTTTT
TRBV27	TRBJ2-7	NA	TRBD2	CASSTVAGGGYEQYF	TGTGCCAGCAGTACGGTGGCGGGAGGGGGGTACGAGCAGTACTTC
TRBV5-5	TRBJ2-5	NA	TRBD2	CASSLKMLAGGVETQYF	TGTGCCAGCAGCTTGAAGATGTTAGCGGGAGGCGTGGAGACCCAGTACTTC
TRBV28	TRBJ2-5	NA	NA	CASSPSGQETQYF	TGTGCCAGCAGCCCCAGCGGACAAGAGACCCAGTACTTC
TRBV11-3	TRBJ2-3	NA	NA	CASSSRLTNFKTVDTQYF	TGTGCCAGCAGCTCTCGATTAACCAACTTCAAAACCGTCGATACGCAGTATTTT
TRBV7-2	TRBJ2-7	NA	TRBD1	CASSPYATGYREQYF	TGTGCCAGCAGTCCTTATGCGACAGGGTATCGCGAGCAGTACTTC
TRBV5-4	TRBJ2-7	NA	TRBD2	CASSTGTSGSPYEQYF	TGTGCCAGCAGCACCGGGACTAGCGGGAGTCCCTACGAGCAGTACTTC
TRBV18	TRBJ2-5	NA	TRBD2	CASSPPDSGTHQETQYF	TGTGCCAGCTCACCACCGGATAGCGGGACCCACCAAGAGACCCAGTACTTC
TRBV5-6	TRBJ2-7	few	TRBD1	CASSSPGQVTYEQYF	TGTGCCAGCAGCTCTCCGGGACAGGTGACCTACGAGCAGTACTTC
TRBV6-4	TRBJ2-1	NA	TRBD1	CASAPGQHYNEQFF	TGTGCCAGCGCCCCGGGACAGCACTACAATGAGCAGTTCTTC
TRBV28	TRBJ1-2	NA	NA	CASSQDRPYGYTF	TGTGCCAGCAGTCAAGACAGGCCCTATGGCTACACCTTC
TRBV19	TRBJ2-3	NA	NA	CASSSPGGTDTQYF	TGTGCCAGTAGTTCCCCCGGAGGGACAGATACGCAGTATTTT
TRBV2	TRBJ2-2	large	NA	CASNGLAPSTGELFF	TGTGCCAGCAATGGACTGGCCCCGAGCACCGGGGAGCTGTTTTTT
TRBV6-6	TRBJ2-7	NA	NA	CASSRGNSYEQYF	TGTGCCAGCTCAAGGGGTAACTCCTACGAGCAGTACTTC
TRBV5-1	TRBJ1-1	few	TRBD1	CASLQGTGATEAFF	TGCGCCAGCCTCCAGGGGACAGGGGCCACTGAAGCTTTCTTT
TRBV2	TRBJ1-5	once	TRBD1	CASSADRGPLTPQHF	TGTGCCAGCAGCGCGGACAGGGGCCCCTTGACCCCCCAGCATTTT
TRBV28	TRBJ2-5	NA	TRBD2	CASNTIPGLATRGETQYF	TGTGCCAGCAATACTATCCCGGGACTAGCGACGAGGGGGGAGACCCAGTACTTC
TRBV7-9	TRBJ1-5	NA	NA	CASSLKAGDQPQHF	TGTGCCAGCAGCCTCAAGGCGGGGGACCAGCCCCAGCATTTT
TRBV7-9	TRBJ2-1	NA	NA	CASSLSGGAGRANEQFF	TGTGCCAGCAGCTTATCCGGCGGGGCGGGAAGAGCCAATGAGCAGTTCTTC
TRBV18	TRBJ2-7	NA	NA	CASSPSGPGFQQYF	TGTGCCAGCTCACCCTCGGGCCCGGGGTTCCAGCAGTACTTC